The 18 T cell receptor beta chains reported below all come from one sample, sequenced in a study of blood T cell repertoires in COVID-19. TCRdb's table, derived via immunoSEQ multiplex PCR, lists solely in-frame clones and lacks some. The table lists 90,000 to 150,000 clones, approximately 80% of them singletons. The specimen sequenced was peripheral blood. The receptor set was obtained from a woman older than 75 with acute or convalescent COVID-19.

V is TRBV18 and J is TRBJ2-1; TRBD2 matches 10 bases. The trim removed 3 bases at V and 4 bases at J, leaving 3 bases unmatched. Germline CDR1 reads KGHSH; CDR2 reads LQKENI. The CDR3 extends over 15 amino acids. The CDR3 sequence: CASSPGLAAYNEQFF. DNA for the CDR3: TGTGCCAGCTCACCTGGACTAGCGGCATACAATGAGCAGTTCTTC.

The chain has TRBV2 and TRBJ2-2; D unresolved. Germline assignment: CDR1 SNHLY and CDR2 FYNNEI. The CDR3 loop spans 14 amino acids. V lost 4 bases, J lost 6 bases, and 12 bases lay in between. CDR3 residues: CASSAAVRSGELFF. In nucleotides, the CDR3 is TGTGCCAGCAGTGCCGCGGTTCGGTCCGGGGAGCTGTTTTTT.

The gene calls are TRBV9 and TRBJ1-2; D not resolved. Trimming removed 0 bases from V and 4 bases from J, with 7 bases in between. CDR1 and CDR2 (germline): SGDLS, YYNGEE. The CDR3 is 13 residues long. This CDR3 reads CASSVDSSYGYTF. In nucleotides, the CDR3 is TGTGCCAGCAGCGTAGATTCCTCCTATGGCTACACCTTC. The whole variable domain, filled in from reference TRBV9 and TRBJ1-2, reads DSGVTQTPKHLITATGQRVTLRCSPRSGDLSVYWYQQSLDQGLQFLIQYYNGEERAKGNILERFSAQQFPDLHSELNLSSLELGDSALYFCASSVDSSYGYTFGSGTRLTVV.

The chain employs TRBV12-3 or TRBV12-4 and TRBJ2-2, with a tentative D call TRBD2 (5 bases). The CDR3 length is 12 residues. Trimming shortened V by 6 bases and J by 4 bases, and 6 bases separated the two germline ends. In DNA form, the CDR3 reads TGTGCCAGCAGCGGGGTCACCGGGGAGCTGTTTTTT. Translation gives CASSGVTGELFF.

The chain is built from TRBV6-1 and TRBJ1-6; the D gene is possibly TRBD1 (6 bases). The germline V and J ends were trimmed by 3 bases and 10 bases, with 16 bases remaining between them. This CDR3 region has 15 residues. Germline CDR1 and CDR2: MNHNS and SASEGT. For the CDR3, the DNA is TGTGCCAGCAGTGATACAGGGAATGTAGAGTCACCCCTCCACTTT. This sequence encodes CASSDTGNVESPLHF.

This chain links TRBV9 with TRBJ1-2; 9 bases are a match to TRBD1. J was trimmed by 5 bases and V by 3 bases; bases with no gene match: 8. The CDR3 is 15 residues long. The germline CDR1 and CDR2 sequences are SGDLS and YYNGEE. The CDR3 sequence is CASSATTGGWYGYTF. The DNA for the CDR3 is TGTGCCAGCAGCGCTACCACAGGGGGCTGGTATGGCTACACCTTC.

The chain is built from TRBV19 and TRBJ1-5; possibly TRBD1 for D (5 bases). The CDR3 is 16 amino acids. Germline assignment: CDR1 LNHDA and CDR2 SQIVND (reference sequence). The V and J ends lost 1 base and 2 bases respectively, with 12 bases between them. CDR3 sequence reads: CASSIGTPGGNQPQHF. CDR3 DNA sequence: TGTGCCAGTAGTATAGGGACCCCGGGGGGCAATCAGCCCCAGCATTTT.

The CDR3 coding sequence is TGTGCCTGGAGCAGGGGGGCCCCAAATGAGCAGTTCTTC. Its translation: CAWSRGAPNEQFF. V gene TRBV30 combines with J gene TRBJ2-1; D might be TRBD1 (7 bases). CDR3 length equals 13 residues. The V gene's germline CDR1 is GTSNPN and CDR2 SVGIG (reference sequence). V lost 3 bases, J lost 7 bases, and 13 bases lay in between.

This sequence joins TRBV5-4 and TRBJ2-3; TRBD2 matches 8 bases. CDR1 is SGHNT and CDR2 is YYREEE in the germline V gene (reference sequence). The CDR3 contains 15 residues. V lost 6 bases to trimming and J lost 4 bases; unmatched junction nucleotides: 10. CDR3 amino acids: CASTPQLGGADTQYF. For the CDR3, the DNA is TGTGCCAGCACCCCCCAACTCGGGGGGGCAGATACGCAGTATTTT. Combining the CDR3 with reference TRBV5-4 and TRBJ2-3 gives the whole variable domain ETGVTQSPTHLIKTRGQQVTLRCSSQSGHNTVSWYQQALGQGPQFIFQYYREEENGRGNFPPRFSGLQFPNYSSELNVNALELDDSALYLCASTPQLGGADTQYFGPGTRLTVL.

This chain joins TRBV23-1 and TRBJ1-3, with no clear D. TRBV23-1 is identified as an open reading frame with a role that is uncertain. CDR3 length: 18 amino acids. The V gene lost 0 bases and the J gene lost 0 bases, with 15 bases spanning the gap. CDR3 amino acids: CASSQSLQWQSSGNTIYF. The CDR3 DNA sequence: TGCGCCAGCAGTCAATCTTTACAATGGCAAAGCTCTGGAAACACCATATATTTT.

This chain joins TRBV14 and TRBJ2-2, with 9 bases identical to TRBD1. J lost 4 bases, V lost 6 bases, and 6 bases had no gene match. CDR3 length equals 15 residues. Germline V lookup: CDR1 SGHDN, CDR2 FVKESK. The CDR3 nucleotides are TGTGCCAGCAGACGGACAGGGGAGTCCACCGGGGAGCTGTTTTTT. The encoded protein is CASRRTGESTGELFF.

The CDR3 protein is CASSLVLGSYNEQFF. The CDR3 DNA is TGCGCCAGCAGCTTAGTACTAGGTTCCTACAATGAGCAGTTCTTC. The rearrangement joins TRBV5-1 to TRBJ2-1; tentative D call: TRBD2 (5 bases). Germline values: CDR1 SGHRS, CDR2 YFSETQ. The CDR3 has 15 amino acids. The V end lost 2 bases, the J end lost 1 base, and 10 bases lay between the germline ends.

This clone has a single count. The chain couples TRBV6-5 to TRBJ1-1, with D perhaps TRBD1 (6 bases). Per the germline V gene, CDR1 is MNHEY and CDR2 is SVGAGI. V lost 7 bases to trimming and J lost 3 bases, with 18 bases between them. The CDR3 totals 15 residues. CDR3 DNA: TGTGCCAGCACTCTAGTGAAGGGGGGGGACACTGAAGCTTTCTTT. Translated, it gives CASTLVKGGDTEAFF.

This clone has only one observation. The rearrangement links TRBV11-2 to TRBJ2-7, with 11 bases identical to TRBD2. The CDR3 runs 15 residues. With V trimmed by 5 bases and J by 2 bases, 5 bases remained unmatched. The germline gives CDR1 SGHAT, CDR2 FQNNGV. CDR3 amino acids: CASSVSGRAPYEQYF. The CDR3 region has the DNA TGTGCCAGCAGCGTTAGCGGGAGGGCCCCCTACGAGCAGTACTTC.

This clone was found once. This sequence joins TRBV28 and TRBJ2-7; D is perhaps TRBD1 (6 bases). V was cut by 6 bases and J by 0 bases, with 15 bases left in between. CDR1 and CDR2 (germline): MDHEN, SYDVKM. This CDR3 comprises 15 residues. CDR3 sequence (DNA): TGTGCCAGCAGCTCTCAGGGGTTCTACTCCTACGAGCAGTACTTC. It codes for CASSSQGFYSYEQYF.

The chain employs TRBV7-2 and TRBJ2-6, with TRBD1 identical over 7 bases. J lost 0 bases, V lost 5 bases, and 7 bases had no gene match. Germline assignment: CDR1 SGHTA and CDR2 FQGNSA. The CDR3 length is 17 residues. This CDR3 is CASSRDSDYSGANVLTF. The CDR3 DNA follows: TGTGCCAGCAGCAGGGACAGTGACTACTCTGGGGCCAACGTCCTGACTTTC.

The CDR3, as DNA: TGTGCCAGTAGTATAGAGGGCAGGGGGCGAGGTACCCAGTACTTC. This encodes CASSIEGRGRGTQYF. J is TRBJ2-5 and V is TRBV19; 8 positions agree with TRBD1. The V gene end was trimmed by 0 bases and the J gene end by 8 bases; junction bases not matched to a gene: 8. CDR1 LNHDA and CDR2 SQIVND come from the germline V gene (reference sequence). The CDR3 sequence is 15 residues long.

The V call is TRBV6-1, the J call TRBJ2-2, with a weak D call TRBD2 (6 bases). The CDR3 contains 16 residues. The germline V gene encodes CDR1 MNHNS and CDR2 SASEGT. V lost 2 bases to trimming and J lost 1 base, with 11 bases between them. CDR3 nucleotide sequence: TGTGCCAGCAGTGAAAGTGGCGGGATGAACACCGGGGAGCTGTTTTTT. As protein: CASSESGGMNTGELFF.